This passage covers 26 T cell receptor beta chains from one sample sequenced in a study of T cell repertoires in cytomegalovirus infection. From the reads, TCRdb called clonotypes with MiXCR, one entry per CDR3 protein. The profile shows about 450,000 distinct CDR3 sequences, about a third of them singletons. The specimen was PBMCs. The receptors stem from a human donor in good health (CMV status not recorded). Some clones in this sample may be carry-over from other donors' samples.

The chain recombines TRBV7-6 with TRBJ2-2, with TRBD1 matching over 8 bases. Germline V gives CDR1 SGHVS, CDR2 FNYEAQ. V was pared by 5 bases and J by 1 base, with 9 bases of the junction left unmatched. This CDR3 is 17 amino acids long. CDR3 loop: CASSHKEGTGNTGELFF. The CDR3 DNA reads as TGTGCCAGCAGCCATAAAGAGGGGACAGGGAACACCGGGGAGCTGTTTTTT.

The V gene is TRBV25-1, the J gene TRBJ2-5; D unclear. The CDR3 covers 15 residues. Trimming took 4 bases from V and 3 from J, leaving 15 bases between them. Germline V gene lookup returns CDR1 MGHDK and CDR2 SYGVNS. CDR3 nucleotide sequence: TGTGCCAGCAGTGGTTTTCTGGGGAAAGAAGAGACCCAGTACTTC. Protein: CASSGFLGKEETQYF.

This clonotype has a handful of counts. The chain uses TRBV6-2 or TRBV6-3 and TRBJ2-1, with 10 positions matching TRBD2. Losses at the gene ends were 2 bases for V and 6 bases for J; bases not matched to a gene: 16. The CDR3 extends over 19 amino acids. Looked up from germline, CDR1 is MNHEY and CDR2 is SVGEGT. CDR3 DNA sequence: TGTGCCAGCAGTTACCCCCTGCCCCCCAAGCGGGGGGGACTCAATGAGCAGTTCTTC. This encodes CASSYPLPPKRGGLNEQFF.

CDR3 coding DNA: TGTGCCAGCAGTAGCCTAGGGAGGCAGCCTGAAGCTTTCTTT. It specifies CASSSLGRQPEAFF. J is TRBJ1-1 and V is TRBV6-1; D call uncertain. The CDR3 has 14 residues. Germline-derived CDR1 and CDR2 are MNHNS and SASEGT. Trimming shortened V by 5 bases and J by 6 bases, and 16 bases separated the two germline ends.

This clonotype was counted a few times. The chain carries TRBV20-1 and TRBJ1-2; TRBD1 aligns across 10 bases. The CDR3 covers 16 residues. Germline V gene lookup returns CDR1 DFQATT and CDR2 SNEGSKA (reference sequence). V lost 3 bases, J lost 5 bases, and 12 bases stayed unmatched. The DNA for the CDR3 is TGCAGTGCTAGCCCAAGAAACCGGGACAGGGGATATGGCTACACCTTC. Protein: CSASPRNRDRGYGYTF.

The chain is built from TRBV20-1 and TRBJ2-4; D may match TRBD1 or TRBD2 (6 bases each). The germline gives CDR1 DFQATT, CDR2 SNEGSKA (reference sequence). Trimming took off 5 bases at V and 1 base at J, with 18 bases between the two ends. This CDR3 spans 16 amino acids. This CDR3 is CSASSGAPLAKNIQYF. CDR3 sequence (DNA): TGCAGTGCTTCGTCGGGGGCACCCCTGGCCAAAAACATTCAGTACTTC.

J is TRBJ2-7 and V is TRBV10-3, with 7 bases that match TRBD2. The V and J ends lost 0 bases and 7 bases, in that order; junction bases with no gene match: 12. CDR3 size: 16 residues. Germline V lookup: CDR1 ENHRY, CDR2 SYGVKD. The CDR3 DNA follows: TGTGCCATCAGTGAGTCGAGAGCGATTTGGGGAGGGGAGCAGTACTTC. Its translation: CAISESRAIWGGEQYF.

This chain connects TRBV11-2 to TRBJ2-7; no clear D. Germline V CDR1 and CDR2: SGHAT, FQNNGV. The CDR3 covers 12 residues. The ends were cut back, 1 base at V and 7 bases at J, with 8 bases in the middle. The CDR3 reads CASSLVRWEQYF. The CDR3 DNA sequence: TGTGCCAGCAGCTTAGTTCGGTGGGAGCAGTACTTC. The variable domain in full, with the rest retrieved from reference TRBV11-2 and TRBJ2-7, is EAGVAQSPRYKIIEKRQSVAFWCNPISGHATLYWYQQILGQGPKLLIQFQNNGVVDDSQLPKDRFSAERLKGVDSTLKIQPAKLEDSAVYLCASSLVRWEQYFGPGTRLTVT.

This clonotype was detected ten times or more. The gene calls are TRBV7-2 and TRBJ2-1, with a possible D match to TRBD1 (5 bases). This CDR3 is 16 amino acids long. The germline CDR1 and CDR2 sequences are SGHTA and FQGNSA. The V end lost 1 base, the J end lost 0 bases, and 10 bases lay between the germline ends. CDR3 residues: CASSLDQGSSYNEQFF. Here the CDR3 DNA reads TGTGCCAGCAGCTTAGACCAGGGAAGCTCCTACAATGAGCAGTTCTTC.

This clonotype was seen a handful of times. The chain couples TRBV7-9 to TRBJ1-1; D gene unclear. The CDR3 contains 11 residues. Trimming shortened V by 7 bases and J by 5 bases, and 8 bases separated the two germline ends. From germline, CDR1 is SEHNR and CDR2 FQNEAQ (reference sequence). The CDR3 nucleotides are TGTGCCAGCACCATAGGAACTGAAGCTTTCTTT. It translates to CASTIGTEAFF.

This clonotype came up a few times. CDR3: CASSGSYSYEQYF. CDR3 sequence (DNA): TGTGCCAGCAGTGGCAGCTACTCCTACGAGCAGTACTTC. This rearrangement joins TRBV11-2 to TRBJ2-7; no definite D call. The CDR3 totals 13 residues. CDR1 and CDR2 (germline): SGHAT, FQNNGV. V was trimmed by 6 bases and J by 0 bases, leaving 9 bases between them.

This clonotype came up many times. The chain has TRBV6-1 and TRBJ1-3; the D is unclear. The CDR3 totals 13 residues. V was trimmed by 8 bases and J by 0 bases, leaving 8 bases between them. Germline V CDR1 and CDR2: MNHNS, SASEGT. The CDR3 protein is CASEELSGNTIYF. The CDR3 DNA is TGTGCCAGCGAGGAGCTCTCTGGAAACACCATATATTTT.

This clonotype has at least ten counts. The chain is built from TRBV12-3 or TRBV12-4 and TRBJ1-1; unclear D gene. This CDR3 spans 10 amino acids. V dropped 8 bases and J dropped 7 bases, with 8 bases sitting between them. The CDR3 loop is CASGGGEAFF. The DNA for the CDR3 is TGTGCCAGCGGCGGAGGTGAAGCTTTCTTT.

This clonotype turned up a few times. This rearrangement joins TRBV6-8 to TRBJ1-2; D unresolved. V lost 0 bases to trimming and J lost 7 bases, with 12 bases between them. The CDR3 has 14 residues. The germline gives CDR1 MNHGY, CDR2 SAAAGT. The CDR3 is CASSYSGRGPGYTF. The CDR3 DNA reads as TGTGCCAGCAGTTACTCGGGCCGGGGTCCTGGCTACACCTTC.

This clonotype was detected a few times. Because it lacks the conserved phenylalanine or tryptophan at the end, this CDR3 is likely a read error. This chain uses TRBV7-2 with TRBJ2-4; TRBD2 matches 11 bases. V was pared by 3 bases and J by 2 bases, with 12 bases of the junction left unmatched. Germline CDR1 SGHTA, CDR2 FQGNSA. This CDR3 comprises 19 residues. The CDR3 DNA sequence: TGTGCCAGCAGCTTTACTGTTCCGGGACTAGCGGAATCCAAAAACATTCAGTACTTA. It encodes CASSFTVPGLAESKNIQYL.

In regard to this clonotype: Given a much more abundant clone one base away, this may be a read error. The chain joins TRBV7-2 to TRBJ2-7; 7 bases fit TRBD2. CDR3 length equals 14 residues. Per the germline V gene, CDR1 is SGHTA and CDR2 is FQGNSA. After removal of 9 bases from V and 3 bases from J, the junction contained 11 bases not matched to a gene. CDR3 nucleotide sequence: TGTGCCAGAAGCCCTCGACTAGCCGGCTACGAGCAGTACTTC. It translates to CARSPRLAGYEQYF.

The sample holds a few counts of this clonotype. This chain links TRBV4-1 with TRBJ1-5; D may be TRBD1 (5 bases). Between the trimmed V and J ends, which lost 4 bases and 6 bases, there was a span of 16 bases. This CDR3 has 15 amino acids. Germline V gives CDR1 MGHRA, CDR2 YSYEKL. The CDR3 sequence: CASSPREGAGQPQHF. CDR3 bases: TGCGCCAGCAGCCCCAGGGAAGGGGCAGGTCAGCCCCAGCATTTT.

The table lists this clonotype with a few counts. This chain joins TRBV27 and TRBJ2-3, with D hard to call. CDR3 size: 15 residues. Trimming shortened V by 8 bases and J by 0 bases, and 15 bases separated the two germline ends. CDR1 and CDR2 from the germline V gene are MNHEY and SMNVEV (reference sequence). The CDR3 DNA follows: TGTGCCAGCGCCCCCCACTTAACTAGCACAGATACGCAGTATTTT. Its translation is CASAPHLTSTDTQYF.

The CDR3 protein is CSARDHRQGPLGLSYEQYF. CDR3 DNA sequence: TGCAGTGCTAGAGATCATAGGCAGGGACCATTAGGGTTATCCTACGAGCAGTACTTC. The rearrangement links TRBV20-1 to TRBJ2-7, with D possibly being TRBD1 or TRBD2 (5 bases each). V lost 0 bases to trimming and J lost 1 base, with 25 bases between them. Germline V gene sequence: CDR1 DFQATT, CDR2 SNEGSKA (reference sequence). The CDR3 contains 19 residues.

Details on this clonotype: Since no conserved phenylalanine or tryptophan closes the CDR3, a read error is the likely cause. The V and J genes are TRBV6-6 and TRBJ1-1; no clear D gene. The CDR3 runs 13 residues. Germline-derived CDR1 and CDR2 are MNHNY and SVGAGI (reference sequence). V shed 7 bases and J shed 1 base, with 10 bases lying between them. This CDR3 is CASKQVANTEAFV. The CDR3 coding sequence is TGTGCCAGCAAACAAGTGGCGAACACTGAAGCTTTCGTT.

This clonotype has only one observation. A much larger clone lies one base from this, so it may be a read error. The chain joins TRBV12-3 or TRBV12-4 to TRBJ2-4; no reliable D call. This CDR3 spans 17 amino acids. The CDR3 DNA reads TGTGCCAGAAGTTTCGTGGTGGCAAAACTAGCCAAAAACATTCAGTACTTC. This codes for CARSFVVAKLAKNIQYF.

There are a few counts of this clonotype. CDR3: CASSLEVGRIGNTIYF. DNA of the CDR3: TGTGCCAGCAGCTTGGAGGTAGGCCGGATCGGAAACACCATATATTTT. The V and J genes are TRBV5-6 and TRBJ1-3; D is unresolved. The ends were cut back, 0 bases at V and 4 bases at J, with 14 bases in the middle. Germline loops: CDR1 SGHDT, CDR2 YYEEEE. The CDR3 sequence is 16 residues long.

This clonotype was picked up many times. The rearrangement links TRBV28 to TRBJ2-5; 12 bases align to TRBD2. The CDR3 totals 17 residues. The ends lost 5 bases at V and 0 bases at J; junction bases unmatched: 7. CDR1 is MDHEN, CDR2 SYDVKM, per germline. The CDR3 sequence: CASSLLAGGWYQETQYF. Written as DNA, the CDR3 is TGTGCCAGCAGTCTGCTAGCGGGGGGGTGGTACCAAGAGACCCAGTACTTC.

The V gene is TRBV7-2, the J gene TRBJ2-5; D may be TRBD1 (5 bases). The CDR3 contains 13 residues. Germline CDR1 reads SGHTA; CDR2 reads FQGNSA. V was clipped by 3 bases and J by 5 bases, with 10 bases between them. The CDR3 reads CASSFQGGETQYF. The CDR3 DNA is TGTGCCAGCAGCTTCCAGGGTGGCGAGACCCAGTACTTC.

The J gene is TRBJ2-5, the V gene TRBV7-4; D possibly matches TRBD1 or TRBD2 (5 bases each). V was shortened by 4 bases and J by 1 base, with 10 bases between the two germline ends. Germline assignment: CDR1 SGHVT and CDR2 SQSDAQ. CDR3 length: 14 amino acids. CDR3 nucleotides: TGTGCCAGCAGCTCCGGGACGAGCCAAGAGACCCAGTACTTC. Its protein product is CASSSGTSQETQYF.

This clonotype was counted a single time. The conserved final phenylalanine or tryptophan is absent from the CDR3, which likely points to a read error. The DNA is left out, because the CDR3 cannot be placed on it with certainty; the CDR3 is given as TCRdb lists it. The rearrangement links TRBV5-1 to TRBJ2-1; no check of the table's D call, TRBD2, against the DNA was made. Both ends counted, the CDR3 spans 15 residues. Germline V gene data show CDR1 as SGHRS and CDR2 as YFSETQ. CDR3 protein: CASSSGLPVGNEQLL.